This is a list of T cell receptor beta chains from one sample in a study of cytomegalovirus exposure and HLA in healthy donors. Method: immunoSEQ multiplex PCR; TCRdb's copy keeps in-frame clones and lacks some. The sample carries some 80,000 clones, almost 97% recorded once. The sample consisted of PBMCs. The receptors were sampled from a man aged 18 to 30 in good health and CMV-seropositive. Both conserved end residues are part of each CDR3. A D gene is named only where the DNA matches it firmly. The size of a clone is reported for some rows only, either as once, few or many, or as a class for expanded clones.

CDR3 DNA: TGCGCCAGCAGCCAAGCCATTGGCACAGATACGCAGTATTTT
CDR3 protein: CASSQAIGTDTQYF
CDR3 length: 14
J gene: TRBJ2-3
V gene: TRBV4-1
clone size: .
D gene: .

CDR3 DNA: TGTGCCAGCAGCCTAAACGGAGGGCTAGCGATTGAGCAGTTCTTC
CDR3 protein: CASSLNGGLAIEQFF
CDR3 length: 15
J gene: TRBJ2-1
V gene: TRBV11-2
clone size: .
D gene: .

CDR3 DNA: TGTGCCAGTAGTCCACAGGGTCGGCCCCAGCATTTT
CDR3 protein: CASSPQGRPQHF
CDR3 length: 12
J gene: TRBJ1-5
V gene: TRBV19
clone size: .
D gene: .

CDR3 DNA: TGTGCCAGCAGCTTCCCCGCGACAGGCAAAAACATTCAGTACTTC
CDR3 protein: CASSFPATGKNIQYF
CDR3 length: 15
J gene: TRBJ2-4
V gene: TRBV5-6
clone size: .
D gene: .

CDR3 DNA: TGTGCCAGCAGCTCCCATAGGAGCGATGGCTACACCTTC
CDR3 protein: CASSSHRSDGYTF
CDR3 length: 13
J gene: TRBJ1-2
V gene: TRBV5-5
clone size: few
D gene: .

CDR3 DNA: TGTGCCAGCAGCCTTGCTGGGGGCGAAGCTTTCTTT
CDR3 protein: CASSLAGGEAFF
CDR3 length: 12
J gene: TRBJ1-1
V gene: TRBV27
clone size: .
D gene: .

CDR3 DNA: TGTGCCAGCCATCTTGGGCACGAGCAGTACTTC
CDR3 protein: CASHLGHEQYF
CDR3 length: 11
J gene: TRBJ2-7
V gene: TRBV6-5
clone size: .
D gene: .

CDR3 DNA: TGTGCCAGCAGTTTTAACGGGAGGGAAGAGACCCAGTACTTC
CDR3 protein: CASSFNGREETQYF
CDR3 length: 14
J gene: TRBJ2-5
V gene: TRBV28
clone size: .
D gene: TRBD2

CDR3 DNA: TGTGCTAGTGGCGAAAGACGACAGGGAGCGCACTATGGCTACACCTTC
CDR3 protein: CASGERRQGAHYGYTF
CDR3 length: 16
J gene: TRBJ1-2
V gene: TRBV12-5
clone size: .
D gene: TRBD1

CDR3 DNA: TGTGCCAGCAGTATGGACCTTGGGGGGGGTCAGCCCCAGCATTTT
CDR3 protein: CASSMDLGGGQPQHF
CDR3 length: 15
J gene: TRBJ1-5
V gene: TRBV5-5
clone size: .
D gene: .

CDR3 DNA: TGCGCCAGCAGCCTGGGGGGGCTTGGACAGGCGAAACGACCGGACACCGGGGAGCTGTTTTTT
CDR3 protein: CASSLGGLGQAKRPDTGELFF
CDR3 length: 21
J gene: TRBJ2-2
V gene: TRBV5-1
clone size: .
D gene: .

CDR3 DNA: TGTGCCAGCAGCGTAGGGCTAGCGAGTTACAATGAGCAGTTCTTC
CDR3 protein: CASSVGLASYNEQFF
CDR3 length: 15
J gene: TRBJ2-1
V gene: TRBV9
clone size: .
D gene: .

CDR3 DNA: TGTGCCTGGGGGGGACAGGGTGGGGGAGATACGCAGTATTTT
CDR3 protein: CAWGGQGGGDTQYF
CDR3 length: 14
J gene: TRBJ2-3
V gene: TRBV30
clone size: .
D gene: TRBD1

CDR3 DNA: TGTGCCAGGAGCCAGGGGGCCGAAGAGACCCAGTACTTC
CDR3 protein: CARSQGAEETQYF
CDR3 length: 13
J gene: TRBJ2-5
V gene: TRBV2
clone size: .
D gene: TRBD1

CDR3 DNA: TGCGCCAGCAGTGATCCCGGGACTAGCGGGAGAAGCGGGGAGCTGTTTTTT
CDR3 protein: CASSDPGTSGRSGELFF
CDR3 length: 17
J gene: TRBJ2-2
V gene: TRBV10-1
clone size: .
D gene: TRBD2

CDR3 DNA: TGCGCCAGCAGCCAAAGGGAAACCCGGGACAGGGGGATCGGATTTAGGAACACTGAAGCTTTCTTT
CDR3 protein: CASSQRETRDRGIGFRNTEAFF
CDR3 length: 22
J gene: TRBJ1-1
V gene: TRBV4-1
clone size: .
D gene: TRBD1

CDR3 DNA: TGTGCCTGGAGCACCAGTCAGGACAATCAGCCCCAGCATTTT
CDR3 protein: CAWSTSQDNQPQHF
CDR3 length: 14
J gene: TRBJ1-5
V gene: TRBV30
clone size: .
D gene: .

CDR3 DNA: TGTGCCAGTAGAGACAACTACGAGCAGTACTTC
CDR3 protein: CASRDNYEQYF
CDR3 length: 11
J gene: TRBJ2-7
V gene: TRBV19
clone size: .
D gene: .

CDR3 DNA: TGTGCCAGCAGTGATAGCAGTAACTATGGCTACACCTTC
CDR3 protein: CASSDSSNYGYTF
CDR3 length: 13
J gene: TRBJ1-2
V gene: TRBV25-1
clone size: once
D gene: .

CDR3 DNA: TGTGCCATCAGCGTTACAGGGGTTGGTACTGAAGCTTTCTTT
CDR3 protein: CAISVTGVGTEAFF
CDR3 length: 14
J gene: TRBJ1-1
V gene: TRBV10-3
clone size: .
D gene: TRBD1

CDR3 DNA: TGTGCCAGCACGACAGGGAGTAACGAGCAGTACTTC
CDR3 protein: CASTTGSNEQYF
CDR3 length: 12
J gene: TRBJ2-7
V gene: TRBV28
clone size: .
D gene: TRBD1

CDR3 DNA: TGTGCCAGCAGCTTCCGAGGGTGGGAGTACAATGAGCAGTTCTTC
CDR3 protein: CASSFRGWEYNEQFF
CDR3 length: 15
J gene: TRBJ2-1
V gene: TRBV7-8
clone size: .
D gene: .

CDR3 DNA: TGTGCCAGCAGTAGCAGGGTTAATGAGCAGTTCTTC
CDR3 protein: CASSSRVNEQFF
CDR3 length: 12
J gene: TRBJ2-1
V gene: TRBV6-5
clone size: .
D gene: .

CDR3 DNA: TGTGCCAGCGGCCAGGGCGCTGGAAACACCATATATTTT
CDR3 protein: CASGQGAGNTIYF
CDR3 length: 13
J gene: TRBJ1-3
V gene: TRBV27
clone size: .
D gene: .

CDR3 DNA: TGTGCCAGCCTACTATCCCCCCTCTACAATGAGCAGTTCTTC
CDR3 protein: CASLLSPLYNEQFF
CDR3 length: 14
J gene: TRBJ2-1
V gene: TRBV21-1
clone size: .
D gene: .

CDR3 DNA: TGTGCCAGCAGTGAAGCGCGGTCGGGAGTCCTGAGCGGGGAGCTGTTTTTT
CDR3 protein: CASSEARSGVLSGELFF
CDR3 length: 17
J gene: TRBJ2-2
V gene: TRBV2
clone size: .
D gene: .

CDR3 DNA: TGTGCCAGCAGTTTATACGGGAACACTGAAGCTTTCTTT
CDR3 protein: CASSLYGNTEAFF
CDR3 length: 13
J gene: TRBJ1-1
V gene: TRBV27
clone size: .
D gene: .

CDR3 DNA: TGTGCCAGCAGTTTATCTTTTCAGCCCCAGCATTTT
CDR3 protein: CASSLSFQPQHF
CDR3 length: 12
J gene: TRBJ1-5
V gene: TRBV28
clone size: .
D gene: .

CDR3 DNA: TGCGCCAGTCTGCCGAGCTCGGGGAGTCGCCACTACTATGGCTACACCTTC
CDR3 protein: CASLPSSGSRHYYGYTF
CDR3 length: 17
J gene: TRBJ1-2
V gene: TRBV10-2
clone size: .
D gene: .

CDR3 DNA: TGTGCCAGCAGTGGGGGACTAGCGGGGAATGAGCAGTTCTTC
CDR3 protein: CASSGGLAGNEQFF
CDR3 length: 14
J gene: TRBJ2-1
V gene: TRBV6-4
clone size: .
D gene: TRBD2

CDR3 DNA: TGTGCCAGCTCACTCGGGACAGCCTCTGGGGCCAACGTCCTGACTTTC
CDR3 protein: CASSLGTASGANVLTF
CDR3 length: 16
J gene: TRBJ2-6
V gene: TRBV18
clone size: .
D gene: TRBD1

CDR3 DNA: TGTGCCAGCAGTTACTCGGGGACAGAGAACACTGAAGCTTTCTTT
CDR3 protein: CASSYSGTENTEAFF
CDR3 length: 15
J gene: TRBJ1-1
V gene: TRBV6-6
clone size: .
D gene: TRBD1

CDR3 DNA: TGTGCCAGCAGCTTAAGATTAGCACTTAACACTGAAGCTTTCTTT
CDR3 protein: CASSLRLALNTEAFF
CDR3 length: 15
J gene: TRBJ1-1
V gene: TRBV11-2
clone size: .
D gene: .

CDR3 DNA: TGTGCCAGCTCACCGGCGGGCAGGACTAAGGATGAGCAGTTCTTC
CDR3 protein: CASSPAGRTKDEQFF
CDR3 length: 15
J gene: TRBJ2-1
V gene: TRBV18
clone size: .
D gene: .

CDR3 DNA: TGTGCCACCAGCAGCGGAATAGGCGGGAGGGACAACACCGGGGAGCTGTTTTTT
CDR3 protein: CATSSGIGGRDNTGELFF
CDR3 length: 18
J gene: TRBJ2-2
V gene: TRBV15
clone size: .
D gene: TRBD2

CDR3 DNA: TGTGCCAGCGGGCGCCCTGGGACAGGCGACTACGAGCAGTACTTC
CDR3 protein: CASGRPGTGDYEQYF
CDR3 length: 15
J gene: TRBJ2-7
V gene: TRBV2
clone size: .
D gene: TRBD1

CDR3 DNA: TGTGCCAGCAGATGGACTAGCGGGCTTAATGAGCAGTTCTTC
CDR3 protein: CASRWTSGLNEQFF
CDR3 length: 14
J gene: TRBJ2-1
V gene: TRBV27
clone size: .
D gene: TRBD2

CDR3 DNA: TGTGCCAGCAGTTTAGGAGCTCAGGGATCCTACGAGCAGTACTTC
CDR3 protein: CASSLGAQGSYEQYF
CDR3 length: 15
J gene: TRBJ2-7
V gene: TRBV28
clone size: .
D gene: .

CDR3 DNA: TGTGCCAGCAGTGGACAGGCCTCACATCAGCCCCAGCATTTT
CDR3 protein: CASSGQASHQPQHF
CDR3 length: 14
J gene: TRBJ1-5
V gene: TRBV6-1
clone size: .
D gene: .

CDR3 DNA: TGTGCCAGTAGTATAGGTCAGAGGGCGAGCAATCAGCCCCAGCATTTT
CDR3 protein: CASSIGQRASNQPQHF
CDR3 length: 16
J gene: TRBJ1-5
V gene: TRBV19
clone size: once
D gene: .

CDR3 DNA: TGTGCCAGTAGTATTCCCCTCACTAGTAACCTTTATGAGCAGTTCTTC
CDR3 protein: CASSIPLTSNLYEQFF
CDR3 length: 16
J gene: TRBJ2-1
V gene: TRBV19
clone size: once
D gene: .

CDR3 DNA: TGTGCCAGCACTAAGGGCGGGAGTGGCTACGAGCAGTACTTC
CDR3 protein: CASTKGGSGYEQYF
CDR3 length: 14
J gene: TRBJ2-7
V gene: TRBV6-1
clone size: .
D gene: TRBD2

CDR3 DNA: TGTGCCAGCAGATCGGACACGAACACCGGGGAGCTGTTTTTT
CDR3 protein: CASRSDTNTGELFF
CDR3 length: 14
J gene: TRBJ2-2
V gene: TRBV27
clone size: .
D gene: .

CDR3 DNA: TGTGCCAGCAGCCCCCCGGAGGCCTCCTACGAGCAGTACTTC
CDR3 protein: CASSPPEASYEQYF
CDR3 length: 14
J gene: TRBJ2-7
V gene: TRBV11-2
clone size: .
D gene: .

CDR3 DNA: TGCGCCAGCAGCCCTGTAGCGTTCGCCGGAAACACCATATATTTT
CDR3 protein: CASSPVAFAGNTIYF
CDR3 length: 15
J gene: TRBJ1-3
V gene: TRBV4-1
clone size: .
D gene: .

CDR3 DNA: TGTGCCAGCAGCGTAGATGTGGGCGACCAAGAGACCCAGTACTTC
CDR3 protein: CASSVDVGDQETQYF
CDR3 length: 15
J gene: TRBJ2-5
V gene: TRBV9
clone size: few
D gene: .

CDR3 DNA: TGTGCCAGCAGCTTAATCGCGGGGGTGGAGACCCAGTACTTC
CDR3 protein: CASSLIAGVETQYF
CDR3 length: 14
J gene: TRBJ2-5
V gene: TRBV7-3
clone size: .
D gene: TRBD2